The TCR beta chain under discussion was sequenced for a study of shared clonotypes between healthy human individuals (dated by TCRdb to the early 2020s). For context, the study as a whole: Two women and a few men aged 18 to 49 years were included in the cohort. Different laboratories and diverse techniques were used to prepare libraries and sequence TCR repertoires, to increase sequencing depth and limit assay-specific biases. Leukapheresis yielded between about 0.94 and 8.9 billion PBMCs per donor. To estimate repertoire size and how much clonotypes are shared between individuals, the study performed deep sequencing of blood TCR repertoires from 4 to 6 healthy adults. For each donor, CD4 naive and CD4 memory were each run on three plates, CD8 naive on two plates, and CD8 memory on one plate.

Reading the germline V gene (reference sequence) gives CDR1 SEHNR and CDR2 FQNEAQ. From cysteine to phenylalanine, the CDR3 is 12 amino acids long. The CDR3 DNA has 36 bases and is translated from base 1. The V and J ends are trimmed by 7 bases and 5 bases, leaving 11 bases between them. Healthy HIV-negative adults with no recently reported acute infections or vaccinations were included as donors. All donors were Caucasian adults living in Nashville, Tennessee, USA. CD8 memory samples combined magnetically selected CD45RO+ cells with CCR7-negative CD45RA+ effector memory (TemRA) cells. Blood was obtained by leukapheresis, after which PBMCs were separated by Ficoll-Histopaque density gradient centrifugation and cryopreserved in liquid nitrogen vapor phase. Analytical flow cytometry was used to check the purity and quantity of each magnetically sorted T cell population. Genomic DNA was isolated from every sorted fraction and measured by UV absorbance on a Nanodrop 2000c.

A note on this clone: Its antigen has not been determined. Base qualities are not recorded, but no much larger clone differs from it by a single base.

Using the deep immunoSEQ assay, TCR CDR3 regions were amplified from genomic DNA by multiplex PCR. Extracted genomic DNA from each cell subset was spread evenly across all wells of several immunoSEQ 96-well plates, with each plate serving as a replicate. For sorted subsets, each replicate PCR was loaded with about 200 ng genomic DNA, equivalent to 30,000 to 35,000 T cell genomes. Purified libraries were quantified with a Qubit 3.0 fluorometer, sized on a Bioanalyzer 2100, and re-quantified with the KAPA Library Quantification kit. Every immunoSEQ 96-well plate was sequenced on a separate single-read 150-cycle Illumina NextSeq 550 flow cell. Per the original workflow: Because the immunoSEQ output included only junctional sequences and no quality scores, the filtering could not be the same as the filtering used for full-length reads. To assign V/J genes and CDR3, sequences were annotated against IMGT germline references using PyIR, a Python wrapper for IgBLAST v1.9. Reads with weak V/J assignments (E-value above 1e-6), missing CDR3, stop codons, out-of-frame junctions, or ambiguous translated residues were removed. V3J clonotypes were defined as sequences sharing the same inferred V gene, J gene, and CDR3 amino acid sequence. To compute the percentage overlap between repertoires, the number of shared unique clonotypes was divided by the size of the smaller repertoire. Richness of each repertoire was evaluated using RTK rarefaction, the Chao1 estimator, and Recon v2.1 estimates of unobserved clonotypes. For all TCRbeta clonotypes obtained by the gDNA method from a handful of donors, generation probabilities were computed with OLGA. Not all clones reach the TCRdb copy of this immuneACCESS table, which keeps in-frame sequences only. Checked studies attribute under half of the gap to unresolved V genes and leave the rest unexplained. The D gene and trimming were derived from the DNA, and the V and J assignments and clone size from that table. The sample table records about 690,000 clones; less than 95% of these occur just once. The biggest ten clones account for around a third of the sample.

Results the study describes overall, beyond this receptor: Only blood was sampled, and tissue TCR repertoires likely differ from those in blood. Based on pairwise subsampling, the degree of clonotype sharing among donors was expected to be affected by sequencing depth. The genetic and exposure-history diversity represented was limited by the small number of donors. Naive subsets generally had larger estimated clonotype richness than memory subsets. Sharing across a few donors was observed for about 5% of naive CD4, 3% to 4% of naive CD8, 2% to 2.5% of memory CD4, and about 0.4% of memory CD8 clonotypes. Incomplete sequencing was indicated by rarefaction of sorted-subset datasets, despite the large sequencing depth. Clonotypes shared by all four sorted-subset donors showed higher generation probabilities than non-shared clonotypes.

The TCR sequence derives from a man between 18 and 35 years old in good health. Some clones in this sample may be carry-over from other donors' samples. Material: memory CD8+ T cells from PBMCs. The sample's cell subset or site, from its label and the paper: CD45RO+ cells pooled with CCR7-negative TemRA cells. The rearrangement combines TRBV7-9 with TRBJ1-1; the D gene is perhaps TRBD1, from 6 matching bases. CDR3 sequence: CASTQGGTEAFF. The sequenced DNA: TGTGCCAGCACACAGGGAGGGACTGAAGCTTTCTTT.